This TCR beta chain stems from a study of T cells in Graves' hyperthyroidism and ophthalmopathy. This clonotype showed up just a few times. Researchers amplified the TCR beta CDR3 regions from RNA transcripts. In the first-round RT-PCR of the TCR CDR3, the HTBI primer set was used. MiXCR was run by TCRdb on the multiplex PCR reads, yielding one entry per CDR3 protein. Of about 560,000 distinct CDR3 sequences in the sample, 15% to 17% are singletons; the top ten hold under 8%. Losses at the gene ends were 2 bases for V and 6 bases for J; bases not matched to a gene: 13. CDR1 and CDR2 from the germline V gene are GTSNPN and SVGIG (reference sequence). CDR3 length: 15 residues.

Material: blood. This chain links TRBV30 with TRBJ2-7, with 7 positions matching TRBD2. This clonotype originated in a woman in her thirties with Graves' hyperthyroidism. CDR3 sequence reads: CAWSSHGGGLAEQYF. The CDR3, as DNA: TGTGCCTGGAGTAGCCATGGCGGGGGATTAGCCGAGCAGTACTTC.